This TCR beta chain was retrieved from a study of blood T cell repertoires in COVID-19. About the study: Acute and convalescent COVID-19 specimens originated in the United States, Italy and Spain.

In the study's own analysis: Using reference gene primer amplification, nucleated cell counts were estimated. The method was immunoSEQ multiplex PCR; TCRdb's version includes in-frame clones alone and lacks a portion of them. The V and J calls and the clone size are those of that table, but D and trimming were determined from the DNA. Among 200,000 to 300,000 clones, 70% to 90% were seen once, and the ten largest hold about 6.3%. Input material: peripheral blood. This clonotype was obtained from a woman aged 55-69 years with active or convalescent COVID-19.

The CDR3 is CASSGGEETQYF. The CDR3, as DNA: TGTGCCAGCTCAGGGGGCGAAGAGACCCAGTACTTC. The V gene is TRBV7-6, the J gene TRBJ2-5, with TRBD1 matching over 8 bases. J was trimmed by 3 bases and V by 8 bases; bases with no gene match: 2. CDR1 is SGHVS and CDR2 is FNYEAQ in the germline V gene. CDR3 length: 12 residues. The full variable domain, in which reference TRBV7-6 and TRBJ2-5 provide the parts outside the CDR3, is GAGVSQSPRYKVTKRGQDVALRCDPISGHVSLYWYRQALGQGPEFLTYFNYEAQQDKSGLPNDRFSAERPEGSISTLTIQRTEQRDSAMYRCASSGGEETQYFGPGTRLLVL.